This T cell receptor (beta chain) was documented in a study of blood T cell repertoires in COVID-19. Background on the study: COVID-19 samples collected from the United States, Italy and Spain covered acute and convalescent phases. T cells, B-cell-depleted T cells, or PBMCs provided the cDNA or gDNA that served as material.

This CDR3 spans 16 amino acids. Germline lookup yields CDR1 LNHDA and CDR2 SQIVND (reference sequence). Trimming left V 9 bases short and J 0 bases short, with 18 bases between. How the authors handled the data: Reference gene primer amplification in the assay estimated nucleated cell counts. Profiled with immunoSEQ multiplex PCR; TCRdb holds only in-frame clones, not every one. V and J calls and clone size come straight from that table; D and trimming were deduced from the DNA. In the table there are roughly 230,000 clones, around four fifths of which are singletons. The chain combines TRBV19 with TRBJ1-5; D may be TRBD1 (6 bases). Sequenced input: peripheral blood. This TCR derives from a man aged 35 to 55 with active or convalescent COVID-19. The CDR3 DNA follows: TGTGCCAGCCTCGATAGTGGGGGCCTTAGCAATCAGCCCCAGCATTTT. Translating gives CASLDSGGLSNQPQHF.